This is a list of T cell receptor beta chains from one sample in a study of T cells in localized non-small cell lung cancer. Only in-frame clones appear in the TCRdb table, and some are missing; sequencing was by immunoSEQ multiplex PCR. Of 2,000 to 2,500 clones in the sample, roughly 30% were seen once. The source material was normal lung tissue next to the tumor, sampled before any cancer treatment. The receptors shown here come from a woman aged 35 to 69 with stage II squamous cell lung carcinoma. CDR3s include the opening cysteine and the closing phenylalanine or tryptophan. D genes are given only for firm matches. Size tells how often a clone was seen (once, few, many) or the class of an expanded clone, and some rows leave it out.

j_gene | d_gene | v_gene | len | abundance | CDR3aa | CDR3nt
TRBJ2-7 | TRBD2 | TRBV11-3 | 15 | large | CASSLVAGGLIEQYF | TGTGCCAGCAGCTTAGTAGCGGGGGGACTCATCGAGCAGTACTTC
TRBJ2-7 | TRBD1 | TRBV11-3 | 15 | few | CASSLSRDRAYEQYF | TGTGCCAGCAGCTTATCCCGGGACAGGGCGTACGAGCAGTACTTC
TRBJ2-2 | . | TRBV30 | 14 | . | CAWGSGAGTGELFF | TGTGCCTGGGGTTCAGGGGCTGGCACCGGGGAGCTGTTTTTT
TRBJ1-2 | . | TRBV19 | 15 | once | CASNPQGRLTGGYTF | TGTGCCAGTAACCCACAGGGCCGCCTAACGGGTGGCTACACCTTC
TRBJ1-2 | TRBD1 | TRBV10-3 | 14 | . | CAISESTGAGGYTF | TGTGCCATCAGTGAGTCGACAGGGGCGGGTGGCTACACCTTC
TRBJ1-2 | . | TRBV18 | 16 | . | CASSPPGQKRNYGYTF | TGTGCCAGCTCACCGCCCGGACAGAAACGAAACTATGGCTACACCTTC
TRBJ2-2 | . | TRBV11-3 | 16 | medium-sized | CASSLVAGSNTGELFF | TGTGCCAGCAGCTTGGTGGCGGGATCAAACACCGGGGAGCTGTTTTTT
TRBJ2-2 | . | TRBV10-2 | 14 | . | CASLERSNTGELFF | TGCGCCAGCTTGGAGCGTTCGAACACCGGGGAGCTGTTTTTT
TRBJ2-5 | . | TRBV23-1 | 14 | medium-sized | CASSQGGRGGIQYF | TGCGCCAGCAGCCAAGGCGGCAGGGGAGGTATCCAGTACTTC
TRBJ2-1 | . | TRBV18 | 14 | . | CASSPPPLGNEQFF | TGTGCCAGCTCACCACCGCCCTTGGGCAATGAGCAGTTCTTC
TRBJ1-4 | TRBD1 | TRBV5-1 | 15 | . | CASSFAGGRDEKLFF | TGCGCCAGCAGCTTTGCAGGGGGCAGGGATGAAAAACTGTTTTTT
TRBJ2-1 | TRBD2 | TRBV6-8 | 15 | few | CASRNGLAGAREQFF | TGTGCCAGCAGAAACGGACTAGCGGGAGCTAGAGAGCAGTTCTTC
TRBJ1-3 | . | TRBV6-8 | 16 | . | CASSYSLWGNGNTIYF | TGTGCCAGCAGTTACTCGTTGTGGGGTAATGGAAACACCATATATTTT
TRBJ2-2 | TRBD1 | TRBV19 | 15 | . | CASSSRDRFTGELFF | TGTGCCAGTAGTAGCCGGGACAGATTTACCGGGGAGCTGTTTTTT
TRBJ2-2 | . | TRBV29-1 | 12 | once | CATRRGSGELFF | TGCGCCACCCGGAGGGGGAGCGGGGAGCTGTTTTTT
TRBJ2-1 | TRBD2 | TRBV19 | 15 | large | CASQDPGLADNEQFF | TGTGCCAGCCAAGACCCGGGACTAGCGGACAATGAGCAGTTCTTC
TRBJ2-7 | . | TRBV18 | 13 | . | CASSPLSVNEQYF | TGTGCCAGCTCACCACTCTCGGTGAACGAGCAGTACTTC
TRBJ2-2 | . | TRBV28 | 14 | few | CASSFPGAPGELFF | TGTGCCAGCAGTTTCCCGGGGGCCCCCGGGGAGCTGTTTTTT
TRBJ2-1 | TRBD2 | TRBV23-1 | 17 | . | CASSPGTSGGLYNEQFF | TGCGCCAGCAGCCCAGGGACTAGCGGGGGCTTATACAATGAGCAGTTCTTC
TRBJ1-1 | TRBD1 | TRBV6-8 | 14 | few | CASSRTGMNTEAFF | TGTGCCAGCAGCCGGACAGGAATGAACACTGAAGCTTTCTTT
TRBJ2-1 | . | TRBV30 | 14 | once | CAWTRDGNYNEQFF | TGTGCCTGGACGCGGGACGGTAACTACAATGAGCAGTTCTTC
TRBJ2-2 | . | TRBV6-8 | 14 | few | CASTPGQNTGELFF | TGTGCCAGCACCCCGGGACAGAACACCGGGGAGCTGTTTTTT
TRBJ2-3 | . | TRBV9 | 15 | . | CASSGRRGSTDTQYF | TGTGCCAGCAGCGGGAGGCGAGGTAGCACAGATACGCAGTATTTT
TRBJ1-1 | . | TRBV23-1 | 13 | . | CASSLAGTPEAFF | TGCGCCAGCAGCTTGGCCGGGACCCCTGAAGCTTTCTTT
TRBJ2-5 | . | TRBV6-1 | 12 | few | CASSEVGETQYF | TGTGCCAGCAGTGAAGTTGGAGAGACCCAGTACTTC
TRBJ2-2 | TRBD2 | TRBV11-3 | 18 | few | CASSSGLAGGHNTGELFF | TGTGCCAGCAGCTCGGGACTAGCGGGGGGCCATAACACCGGGGAGCTGTTTTTT
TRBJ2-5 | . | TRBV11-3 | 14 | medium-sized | CASSLPGIQETQYF | TGTGCCAGCAGCCTTCCAGGCATACAAGAGACCCAGTACTTC
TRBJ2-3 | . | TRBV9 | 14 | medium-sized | CASSPRRRGDTQYF | TGTGCCAGCAGCCCCCGGAGGAGGGGTGATACGCAGTATTTT
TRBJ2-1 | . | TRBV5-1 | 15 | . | CASSLTGYVSTEQFF | TGCGCCAGCAGCTTGACGGGATATGTGTCGACTGAGCAGTTCTTC
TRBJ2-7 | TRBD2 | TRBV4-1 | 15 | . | CASSHVAGRVYEQYF | TGCGCCAGCAGCCATGTAGCGGGACGAGTATACGAGCAGTACTTC
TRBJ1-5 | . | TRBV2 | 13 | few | CASSVNSNQPQHF | TGTGCCAGCAGTGTCAACAGCAATCAGCCCCAGCATTTT
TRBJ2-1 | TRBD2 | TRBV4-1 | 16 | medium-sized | CASSQDGGSAYNEQFF | TGCGCCAGCAGCCAAGACGGCGGGAGCGCCTACAATGAGCAGTTCTTC
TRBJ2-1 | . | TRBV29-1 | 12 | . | CSVELGGNEQFF | TGCAGCGTTGAGCTAGGGGGGAATGAGCAGTTCTTC
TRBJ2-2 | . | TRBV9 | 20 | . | CASSTTSGLKLGANTGELFF | TGTGCCAGCTCCACTACCAGCGGATTAAAATTGGGGGCGAACACCGGGGAGCTGTTTTTT
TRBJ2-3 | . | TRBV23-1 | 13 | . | CASSQEVPDTQYF | TGCGCCAGCAGCCAAGAAGTGCCGGATACGCAGTATTTT
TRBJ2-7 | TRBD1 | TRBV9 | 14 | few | CASSVGQGPIPWAF | TGTGCCAGCAGTGTGGGACAGGGCCCCATACCGTGGGCCTTC
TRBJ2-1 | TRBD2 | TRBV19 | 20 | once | CASSGASGRAKAGISNEQFF | TGTGCCAGTAGTGGGGCTAGCGGGAGGGCGAAAGCGGGTATTAGCAATGAGCAGTTCTTC
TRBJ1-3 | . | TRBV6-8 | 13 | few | CASSGGRGNTIYF | TGTGCCAGCAGTGGTGGTCGCGGAAACACCATATATTTT
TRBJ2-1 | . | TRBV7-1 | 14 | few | CASSPNKGVNEQFF | TGTGCCAGCAGCCCAAACAAAGGGGTAAATGAGCAGTTCTTC
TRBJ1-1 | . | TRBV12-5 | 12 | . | CASRGMNTEAFF | TGTGCCAGCCGCGGCATGAACACTGAAGCTTTCTTT
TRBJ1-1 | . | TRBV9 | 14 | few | CASRAGDVDTEAFF | TGTGCCAGCAGAGCCGGGGACGTAGACACTGAAGCTTTCTTT
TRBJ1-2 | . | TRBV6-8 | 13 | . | CASSGQGIGGYTF | TGTGCCAGCAGCGGCCAGGGGATCGGTGGCTACACCTTC
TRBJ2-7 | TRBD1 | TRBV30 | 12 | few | CACDRGQDEQYF | TGTGCCTGCGACAGGGGTCAGGACGAGCAGTACTTC
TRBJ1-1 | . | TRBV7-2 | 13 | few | CASSPGLNTEAFF | TGTGCCAGCAGTCCAGGGCTTAACACTGAAGCTTTCTTT
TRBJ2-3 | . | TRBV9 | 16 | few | CASSVESTFRTDTQYF | TGTGCCAGCAGCGTAGAGAGTACGTTCAGGACAGATACGCAGTATTTT
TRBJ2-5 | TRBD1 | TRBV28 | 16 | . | CASKGMGQGQSETQYF | TGTGCCAGCAAAGGAATGGGACAGGGGCAGTCCGAGACCCAGTACTTC
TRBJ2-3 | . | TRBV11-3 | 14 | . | CASSLNQGPDTQYF | TGTGCCAGCAGCTTAAACCAGGGACCAGATACGCAGTATTTT
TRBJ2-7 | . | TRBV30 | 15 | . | CASLRRRDLSYEQYF | TGTGCCTCGCTCAGGCGGCGAGACCTCTCCTACGAGCAGTACTTC
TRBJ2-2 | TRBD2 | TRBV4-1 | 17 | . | CASSQDRTGGPPGELFF | TGCGCCAGCAGCCAAGATAGGACGGGGGGGCCTCCCGGGGAGCTGTTTTTT